The clone carrying this T cell receptor (beta chain) showed up just a few times. The PCR used 60 Vbeta and 13 Jbeta primers. Clones were sequenced by immunoSEQ multiplex PCR, and TCRdb holds only the in-frame ones, with some missing. The table has 100,000 or so clones, about 81% seen once. The data stem from a study of cytomegalovirus exposure and HLA in healthy donors. V was trimmed by 0 bases and J by 9 bases, leaving 16 bases between them. Germline assignment: CDR1 SGHDT and CDR2 YYEEEE. There are 15 residues in the CDR3. The origin of this receptor is a man aged 18-30 years in good health and CMV-seronegative. This chain connects TRBV5-6 to TRBJ1-5, with a possible D match to TRBD1 (5 bases). The sample taken for sequencing was PBMCs. The DNA for the CDR3 is TGTGCCAGCAGCTTGGCTTTTAGTGGGGGGGGGCCCCAGCATTTT. Residues: CASSLAFSGGGPQHF.